This T cell receptor (beta chain) emerged from a study of shared clonotypes between healthy human individuals. Study outcomes and limitations: The authors expected sequencing depth to affect clonotype sharing among donors.

The germline CDR1 and CDR2 sequences are SNHLY and FYNNEI. The CDR3 consists of 11 residues. The V gene lost 4 bases and the J gene lost 8 bases, with 8 bases spanning the gap. In regard to this clone: The antigen remains unidentified.

Sequencing was performed with immunoSEQ multiplex PCR; in TCRdb, only in-frame clones are kept and a portion is missing. The sample includes roughly 2.4 million clones, approximately 94% of them seen just once. The rearrangement joins TRBV2 to TRBJ1-1, with D maybe TRBD1 (5 bases). Sequenced sample: naive CD4+ T cells sorted from blood. The subset: CD45RA+ positively selected. The origin of this receptor is a man aged 18 to 35 in good health. Here the CDR3 DNA reads TGTGCCAGCAGTGGGGGGGGAGAAGCTTTCTTT. Encoded protein: CASSGGGEAFF.